Listed below are T cell receptor beta chains from one sample, sequenced in a study of T cell responses to AZD1222 COVID-19 vaccine. The repertoire was sequenced with immunoSEQ multiplex PCR; TCRdb's copy has only in-frame clones and lacks some. The sample holds around 140,000 clones, about 90% seen once. Sequenced here: peripheral blood, sampled 28 days after the second AZD1222 dose. The receptors derive from an adult who received the AZD1222 COVID-19 vaccine. CDR3s include the opening cysteine and the closing phenylalanine or tryptophan. The order of the fields is D gene, J gene, clone size, V gene, CDR3 DNA, CDR3 protein. A D gene is named only where the DNA matches it firmly. Part of the rows lack a size; the others show once, few, many or a class for expanded clones.

D: NA; J: TRBJ1-1; size: NA; V: TRBV19; DNA: TGTGCCAGTGAAGCACGTGAAGCTTTCTTT; CDR3: CASEAREAFF
D: TRBD1; J: TRBJ1-2; size: once; V: TRBV5-4; DNA: TGTGCCAGCAGCTTCGACAGGGGAGACTATGGCTACACCTTC; CDR3: CASSFDRGDYGYTF
D: NA; J: TRBJ2-5; size: NA; V: TRBV12-5; DNA: TGTGCTAGTGGTTTGTACGCGATTCAGGGAGAGACCCAGTACTTC; CDR3: CASGLYAIQGETQYF
D: TRBD1; J: TRBJ1-1; size: many; V: TRBV24-1; DNA: TGTGCCACCAGTGGGGCGACAGGGGAGGGCACTGAAGCTTTCTTT; CDR3: CATSGATGEGTEAFF
D: NA; J: TRBJ2-5; size: NA; V: TRBV9; DNA: TGTGCCAGCAGCATCAGGGTGGTCGGAGAGACCCAGTACTTC; CDR3: CASSIRVVGETQYF
D: NA; J: TRBJ1-2; size: NA; V: TRBV2; DNA: TGTGCCAGCACATCCGGGCCTACTAACTATGGCTACACCTTC; CDR3: CASTSGPTNYGYTF
D: TRBD1; J: TRBJ1-1; size: NA; V: TRBV7-2; DNA: TGTGCCAGCAGCTTAGCCGGCTTCAGGGGGCGTGGCACTGAAGCTTTCTTT; CDR3: CASSLAGFRGRGTEAFF
D: NA; J: TRBJ1-2; size: NA; V: TRBV6-5; DNA: TGTGCCAGCAGTAAATCTCAGGGGAGAGGCCCTGGCTACACCTTC; CDR3: CASSKSQGRGPGYTF
D: NA; J: TRBJ1-6; size: NA; V: TRBV6-5; DNA: TGTGCCAGCAGTACCAGACAGTCGCCGGGTTCACCCCTCCACTTT; CDR3: CASSTRQSPGSPLHF
D: TRBD1; J: TRBJ2-2; size: NA; V: TRBV7-9; DNA: TGTGCCAGCAGCTTAGAGGGGGCTATCACCGGGGAGCTGTTTTTT; CDR3: CASSLEGAITGELFF
D: NA; J: TRBJ1-6; size: NA; V: TRBV6-6; DNA: TGTGCCAGCCTCAGGGGCAATTCACCCCTCCACTTT; CDR3: CASLRGNSPLHF
D: NA; J: TRBJ1-1; size: NA; V: TRBV19; DNA: TGTGCCAGTATTGACACGAACACTGAAGCTTTCTTT; CDR3: CASIDTNTEAFF
D: NA; J: TRBJ1-1; size: NA; V: TRBV9; DNA: TGTGCCAGCAGCGTCCCCAGCACTGAAGCTTTCTTT; CDR3: CASSVPSTEAFF
D: NA; J: TRBJ2-5; size: once; V: TRBV18; DNA: TGTGCCAGCTCACCAGGGGGGCTCGGAGAGACCCAGTACTTC; CDR3: CASSPGGLGETQYF
D: NA; J: TRBJ2-7; size: NA; V: TRBV5-1; DNA: TGCGCCAGCAGCTTGGCTGGAGGGGTCGACGAGCAGTACTTC; CDR3: CASSLAGGVDEQYF
D: NA; J: TRBJ1-2; size: NA; V: TRBV29-1; DNA: TGCAGCGTTGAGCGGTGGGGCTATGGCTACACCTTC; CDR3: CSVERWGYGYTF
D: NA; J: TRBJ2-5; size: NA; V: TRBV5-6; DNA: TGTGCCAGCAGCTTTATAGAAAGCGCCCCAGAGACCCAGTACTTC; CDR3: CASSFIESAPETQYF
D: TRBD1; J: TRBJ2-6; size: NA; V: TRBV7-8; DNA: TGTGCCAGCAGCTTAGTTTGGACAGGAACCTCTGGGGCCAACGTCCTGACTTTC; CDR3: CASSLVWTGTSGANVLTF
D: NA; J: TRBJ1-3; size: NA; V: TRBV19; DNA: TGTGCCAGTAGTATAGGAAAACTTTTCTCTGGAAACACCATATATTTT; CDR3: CASSIGKLFSGNTIYF
D: NA; J: TRBJ2-1; size: once; V: TRBV27; DNA: TGTGCCAGCAGTTTCTCGACCATAAGGGCTTACAATGAGCAGTTCTTC; CDR3: CASSFSTIRAYNEQFF
D: TRBD1; J: TRBJ2-6; size: few; V: TRBV4-3; DNA: TGCGCCAGCAGCCAGAGTGGACAGGCTTCTGGGGCCAACGTCCTGACTTTC; CDR3: CASSQSGQASGANVLTF
D: NA; J: TRBJ1-5; size: NA; V: TRBV2; DNA: TGTGCCAGCAGAACATACGGCAATCAGCCCCAGCATTTT; CDR3: CASRTYGNQPQHF
D: TRBD2; J: TRBJ2-1; size: NA; V: TRBV5-4; DNA: TGTGCCAGCAGCTTGAGTGCGGGAGTGGGATACAATGAGCAGTTCTTC; CDR3: CASSLSAGVGYNEQFF
D: NA; J: TRBJ2-2; size: NA; V: TRBV19; DNA: TGTGCCAGTAGTCGAAAAACTCCGAACACCGGGGAGCTGTTTTTT; CDR3: CASSRKTPNTGELFF
D: TRBD1; J: TRBJ1-5; size: few; V: TRBV19; DNA: TGTGCCAGTAAAATTCAGGGGGAAGAGGGGCCCCAGCATTTT; CDR3: CASKIQGEEGPQHF
D: NA; J: TRBJ1-1; size: NA; V: TRBV6-5; DNA: TGTGCCAGCAGTTCCCCGGGACAGAACACTGAAGCTTTCTTT; CDR3: CASSSPGQNTEAFF
D: TRBD1; J: TRBJ1-2; size: NA; V: TRBV29-1; DNA: TGCAGCGTCGCGGGACAGACCTATGGCTACACCTTC; CDR3: CSVAGQTYGYTF
D: NA; J: TRBJ2-5; size: NA; V: TRBV3-1/TRBV3-2; DNA: TGTGCCAGCAGCCAAGATGCCGTTCGAGGGACCCAGTACTTC; CDR3: CASSQDAVRGTQYF
D: NA; J: TRBJ2-1; size: few; V: TRBV13; DNA: TGTGCCAGCAGCTTAAATTTCGGGAGAGGGAGTGAGCAGTTCTTC; CDR3: CASSLNFGRGSEQFF
D: NA; J: TRBJ1-4; size: NA; V: TRBV18; DNA: TGTGCCAGCTCACGTGCGGCAGGGGAGTATGAAAAACTGTTTTTT; CDR3: CASSRAAGEYEKLFF
D: NA; J: TRBJ1-5; size: NA; V: TRBV24-1; DNA: TGTGCCACCAGTGATCCCGGTTCGGGGGGCAATCAGCCCCAGCATTTT; CDR3: CATSDPGSGGNQPQHF
D: NA; J: TRBJ2-1; size: NA; V: TRBV5-5; DNA: TGTGCCAGCAGCTTGTGGCAGGGTGATGAGCAGTTCTTC; CDR3: CASSLWQGDEQFF
D: NA; J: TRBJ1-1; size: NA; V: TRBV6-5; DNA: TGTGCCAGCAGTTACTCGCAGTTGAACACTGAAGCTTTCTTT; CDR3: CASSYSQLNTEAFF
D: TRBD1; J: TRBJ1-6; size: NA; V: TRBV11-3; DNA: TGTGCCAGCAGCTCAGGACAGGCCTCCGCCCTCCACTTT; CDR3: CASSSGQASALHF
D: NA; J: TRBJ1-1; size: NA; V: TRBV30; DNA: TGTGCCTGGAGTGTAGTGGGACTACTCAGGATGCGAGCTTTCTTT; CDR3: CAWSVVGLLRMRAFF
D: TRBD1; J: TRBJ1-1; size: NA; V: TRBV11-2; DNA: TGTGCCAGCAGCTCCGCAGGGGGGACTGAAGCTTTCTTT; CDR3: CASSSAGGTEAFF
D: NA; J: TRBJ1-2; size: once; V: TRBV7-9; DNA: TGTGCCAGCGGAGACGGAGTTGGAGGAGTTGGCTACACCTTC; CDR3: CASGDGVGGVGYTF
D: NA; J: TRBJ2-4; size: NA; V: TRBV5-1; DNA: TGCGCCAGCAGCCCCCCTTCGGGTGACATTCAGTACTTC; CDR3: CASSPPSGDIQYF
D: NA; J: TRBJ2-7; size: NA; V: TRBV19; DNA: TGTGCCAGTAGACCCGGAGCTCTGGACGAGCAGTACTTC; CDR3: CASRPGALDEQYF
D: NA; J: TRBJ1-5; size: NA; V: TRBV21-1; DNA: TGTGCCAGCAGCACTTGGACAAGCAATCAGCCCCAGCATTTT; CDR3: CASSTWTSNQPQHF
D: NA; J: TRBJ1-4; size: once; V: TRBV3-1/TRBV3-2; DNA: TGTGCCAGCAGCCAAGATCGGGGACTTAATGAAAAACTGTTTTTT; CDR3: CASSQDRGLNEKLFF
D: NA; J: TRBJ2-4; size: NA; V: TRBV3-1/TRBV3-2; DNA: TGTGCCAGCAGCCCCTTCCCTGGGGCCGGGGGTGATCAGTACTTC; CDR3: CASSPFPGAGGDQYF